These 15 T cell receptor beta chains share one sample of origin, sequenced in a study of blood T cell repertoires in COVID-19. The data were produced by immunoSEQ multiplex PCR, yet TCRdb's version contains in-frame clones alone and is incomplete. The repertoire holds approximately 110,000 clones, 70% to 90% seen once, with roughly 0.94% in the top ten. Sequencing was done on a sample of peripheral blood. The receptor source for this set is a woman between 45 and 60 years old with active or convalescent COVID-19.

The gene calls are TRBV3-1 (or the pseudogene TRBV3-2) and TRBJ1-6; tentatively, D is TRBD1 (6 bases). The V gene lost 7 bases and the J gene lost 9 bases, with 10 bases spanning the gap. In germline, CDR1 is LGHDT, CDR2 YNNKEL (reference sequence). This CDR3 comprises 12 residues. For the CDR3, the DNA is TGTGCCAGCACCACAGGGTTTTCACCCCTCCACTTT. Translated: CASTTGFSPLHF.

This clone turned up a few times. V and J are TRBV27 and TRBJ1-3; D not resolved. Germline CDR1 is MNHEY and CDR2 is SMNVEV (reference sequence). This CDR3 has 17 residues. Trimming cost V 3 bases and J 0 bases, with 15 bases left between them. The DNA of the CDR3 is TGTGCCAGCAGTTTGAGCCCCCCGGGGATCTCTGGAAACACCATATATTTT. It specifies CASSLSPPGISGNTIYF.

V is TRBV11-2 and J is TRBJ1-5, with a possible D match to TRBD1 (5 bases). Trimming left V 0 bases short and J 3 bases short, with 9 bases between. The CDR3 is 15 residues long. The V gene's germline CDR1 is SGHAT and CDR2 FQNNGV. Written as DNA, the CDR3 is TGTGCCAGCAGCTTAGATGGCAGGGACAATCAGCCCCAGCATTTT. Residues: CASSLDGRDNQPQHF.

V is TRBV30 and J is TRBJ2-7; 13 bases match TRBD2. V lost 5 bases and J lost 4; bases outside the gene matches: 8. This CDR3 region has 15 residues. The germline gives CDR1 GTSNPN, CDR2 SVGIG (reference sequence). DNA of the CDR3: TGTGCCTGGCGTCTGGGACTAGCGGGGCCTTACGAGCAGTACTTC. Its protein product is CAWRLGLAGPYEQYF.

V and J are TRBV19 and TRBJ2-3; 9 nucleotides align to TRBD1. The junction had 5 bases not matched to a gene; V was cut back by 4 bases and J by 6 bases. The CDR3 runs to 14 residues. The germline gives CDR1 LNHDA, CDR2 SQIVND (reference sequence). DNA of the CDR3: TGTGCCAGTAGTAACCGGGACAGGGTGGATACGCAGTATTTT. This encodes CASSNRDRVDTQYF. The full variable domain, rest sourced from reference TRBV19 and TRBJ2-3, is DGGITQSPKYLFRKEGQNVTLSCEQNLNHDAMYWYRQDPGQGLRLIYYSQIVNDFQKGDIAEGYSVSREKKESFPLTVTSAQKNPTAFYLCASSNRDRVDTQYFGPGTRLTVL.

CDR3 amino acids: CASSGGLVPYEQYF. CDR3 bases: TGTGCCAGCAGTGGAGGACTAGTCCCCTACGAGCAGTACTTC. J is TRBJ2-7 and V is TRBV2, with TRBD2 matching 7 bases. Germline loops: CDR1 SNHLY, CDR2 FYNNEI. The CDR3 runs to 14 residues. The J segment lost 2 bases and the V segment lost 4 bases, leaving 5 bases of the junction unmatched.

The chain carries TRBV27 and TRBJ2-5; maybe TRBD2 (5 bases). The CDR3 extends over 15 amino acids. V lost 5 bases, J lost 2 bases, and 15 bases lay in between. Germline V gene sequence: CDR1 MNHEY, CDR2 SMNVEV (reference sequence). Written as DNA, the CDR3 is TGTGCCAGCAGTCCCTCACTAGTGCAACAAGAGACCCAGTACTTC. This sequence encodes CASSPSLVQQETQYF.

The CDR3 loop is CASRADRAGNIQYF. CDR3 nucleotide sequence: TGTGCCAGCAGAGCCGACAGGGCCGGAAACATTCAGTACTTC. V gene TRBV2 combines with J gene TRBJ2-4; 7 bases agree with TRBD1. CDR3 length: 14 amino acids. The V segment lost 6 bases and the J segment 6 bases; nucleotides outside the gene matches: 8. Germline V gene data show CDR1 as SNHLY and CDR2 as FYNNEI.

This sequence joins TRBV7-8 and TRBJ2-3; TRBD2 aligns across 12 bases. CDR1 is SGHVS, CDR2 FQNEAQ, per germline. There are 19 residues in the CDR3. V lost 0 bases to trimming and J lost 3 bases; unmatched junction nucleotides: 10. The CDR3, as DNA: TGTGCCAGCAGCTTAGCGTTCCAATTACTAGCGGGAGGTACAGATACGCAGTATTTT. Translated: CASSLAFQLLAGGTDTQYF.

V gene TRBV7-3 combines with J gene TRBJ2-3, with TRBD1 matching over 7 bases. Germline loops: CDR1 SGHTA, CDR2 FQGTGA. The CDR3 length is 15 residues. V dropped 2 bases and J dropped 4; count of bases not matched to a gene: 6. The CDR3 coding sequence is TGTGCCAGCAGCTTAGTATCTGGACAGGCAGATACGCAGTATTTT. This gives the protein CASSLVSGQADTQYF.

A few counts support this clone. The V gene is TRBV7-9, the J gene TRBJ2-1, with 9 bases aligning to TRBD1. The germline gives CDR1 SEHNR, CDR2 FQNEAQ (reference sequence). V shed 6 bases, J shed 4 bases, and the junction held 7 bases outside the gene matches. The CDR3 spans 15 residues. This CDR3 is CASRSPGQGYNEQFF. The CDR3 DNA is TGTGCCAGCAGGTCCCCGGGACAGGGATACAATGAGCAGTTCTTC.

This clone is a singleton in its sample. The CDR3 sequence: CASSFFTGELFF. For the CDR3, the DNA is TGTGCCAGCAGTTTCTTCACCGGGGAGCTGTTTTTT. This chain uses TRBV28 with TRBJ2-2; D gene unclear. This CDR3 has 12 amino acids. The V end was cut by 3 bases, the J end by 4 bases, with 3 bases between. Germline CDR1 MDHEN, CDR2 SYDVKM.

This clone has a handful of counts. This chain connects TRBV11-2 to TRBJ1-1, with D possibly matching TRBD1 (6 bases). Per germline, CDR1 SGHAT and CDR2 FQNNGV. This CDR3 spans 13 amino acids. V was cut by 5 bases and J by 1 base, with 8 bases left in between. CDR3 sequence (DNA): TGTGCCAGCAGCCAACAGGGGAACACTGAAGCTTTCTTT. It encodes CASSQQGNTEAFF. The whole variable domain, remainder taken from reference TRBV11-2 and TRBJ1-1, is EAGVAQSPRYKIIEKRQSVAFWCNPISGHATLYWYQQILGQGPKLLIQFQNNGVVDDSQLPKDRFSAERLKGVDSTLKIQPAKLEDSAVYLCASSQQGNTEAFFGQGTRLTVV.

The chain recombines TRBV4-1 with TRBJ2-2, with TRBD1 matching 9 bases. The J segment lost 6 bases and the V segment lost 1 base, leaving 0 bases of the junction unmatched. Germline V gene sequence: CDR1 MGHRA, CDR2 YSYEKL. The CDR3 sequence is 14 residues long. CDR3 region: CASSQGQGAGELFF. The CDR3 DNA reads as TGCGCCAGCAGCCAAGGACAGGGGGCCGGGGAGCTGTTTTTT.

The CDR3: CASSLGGLAGDNEQFF. In nucleotides, the CDR3 is TGTGCCAGCAGCTTGGGGGGACTAGCGGGGGACAATGAGCAGTTCTTC. This chain connects TRBV5-4 to TRBJ2-1, with 14 bases fitting TRBD2. V lost 0 bases and J lost 5; bases outside the gene matches: 1. Per the germline V gene, CDR1 is SGHNT and CDR2 is YYREEE (reference sequence). The CDR3 spans 16 residues.